This entry concerns a single TCR beta chain. The clone's antigen remains unknown. Base qualities were left out, and no much larger clone turns up one base away. This specimen belongs to a study of cytomegalovirus exposure and HLA in healthy donors (dated by TCRdb to about 2017). Regarding the research as a whole: According to a later analysis, the roughly 120 validation repertoires were produced on the same platform as the 680 or so repertoires of the first cohort. The study aimed to test whether signatures of past pathogen exposure could be identified by cataloging public T cell receptors. In addition to the first cohort of about 650 subjects, a separate validation cohort of approximately 130 different subjects was used. To predict cytomegalovirus infection status, the study combined high-throughput TCR immunosequencing, statistical association of individual TCRs with disease status, and machine learning.

Results and caveats for the whole study, not just this receptor: In the study, 150 to 200 TCR beta chains were listed as associated with cytomegalovirus. It was suggested by the authors that the approach could potentially be generalized to other disease states and immunological phenotypes. The classifier was reported to diagnose cytomegalovirus status with high specificity and sensitivity in both the original cohort and the validation cohort. A later analysis had no HLA typing for the validation cohort, so co-occurrence there was scored across all 120 or so repertoires. In vitro tests confirmed that a few of the cytomegalovirus-associated TCR beta chains recognize cytomegalovirus antigens. Across donors, most TCR sequences were observed very rarely, whereas some public TCRs were present in many individuals. Subsequent analysis determined that TCRs grouped into clusters in the first cohort also showed a tendency toward co-occurrence across the 120 or so validation repertoires, and approximately 94% of cluster scores exceeded 0.

Libraries were constructed by the immunoSEQ multiplex PCR assay. Under the source paper's analysis protocol: A statistical classification framework was developed to diagnose cytomegalovirus status using the catalog of TCR beta chain sequences. This immuneACCESS table, as held by TCRdb, lists in-frame sequences with V and J called but not all clones. Of the missing ones, under half trace to an unresolved V gene in checked studies; the others have no known cause. That table supplies the V and J calls and clone size; D and trimming were determined from the DNA. In all, the sample holds more than 85,000 clones, and 85% to 90% of those were seen once. About 4% of the sample is taken by the ten largest. The donors were included in the validation cohort of some 110 subjects, a group kept apart from the roughly 670-subject first cohort. The CDR3 numbers 16 residues from cysteine through phenylalanine. Just the 48-base CDR3 DNA is kept, in frame starting at base 1. The germline V gene (reference sequence) supplies CDR1 LNHDA and CDR2 SQIVND. Trimmed from V: 4 bases; trimmed from J: 5 bases; junction bases lacking a gene match: 11.

The chain was built from TRBV19 and TRBJ1-5, with 7 bases matching TRBD1. Specimen: PBMCs. The source is a woman aged 18-29 years in good health and CMV-seropositive. The DNA reads as follows: TGTGCCAGTAGTAAGCGACAGGGTGGAGTCTATCAGCCCCAGCATTTT. Its protein reads: CASSKRQGGVYQPQHF.